What follows describes a single T cell receptor beta chain. The data were obtained in a study of blood T cell repertoires in COVID-19. This CDR3 is built from 15 residues. Germline V CDR1 and CDR2: SGHRS, YFSETQ. Trimming at V came to 0 bases and at J to 3 bases, leaving 2 bases not matched to a gene. The data were produced by immunoSEQ multiplex PCR, yet TCRdb's version contains in-frame clones alone and is incomplete. The table records fewer than 60,000 clones, approximately 80% of them present only once. This chain connects TRBV5-1 to TRBJ2-1, with TRBD2 matching 8 bases. What was sequenced was peripheral blood. This clonotype originated in a man aged 30 to 39 with COVID-19, enrolled during active disease. CDR3 sequence (DNA): TGCGCCAGCAGCTTGGGAGCGGGAGTCTACAATGAGCAGTTCTTC. Translation gives CASSLGAGVYNEQFF.